The sample holds one count of the clone carrying this T cell receptor (beta chain). This sample stems from a study of T cell responses to AZD1222 COVID-19 vaccine. The CDR3 runs 15 residues. V dropped 7 bases and J dropped 5; count of bases not matched to a gene: 10. Germline V gene sequence: CDR1 LNHDA, CDR2 SQIVND (reference sequence). The data were produced by immunoSEQ multiplex PCR, yet TCRdb's version contains in-frame clones alone and is incomplete. Of some 96,000 clones listed, about nine tenths are singletons. The material was peripheral blood, obtained on day 0 of AZD1222 vaccination. The source is an adult in good health. The chain is built from TRBV19 and TRBJ2-7; 11 positions match TRBD1. The CDR3 DNA follows: TGTGCCAGTACCCGGACAGGGGGCTCAAGCGACGAGCAGTACTTC. Protein product: CASTRTGGSSDEQYF.